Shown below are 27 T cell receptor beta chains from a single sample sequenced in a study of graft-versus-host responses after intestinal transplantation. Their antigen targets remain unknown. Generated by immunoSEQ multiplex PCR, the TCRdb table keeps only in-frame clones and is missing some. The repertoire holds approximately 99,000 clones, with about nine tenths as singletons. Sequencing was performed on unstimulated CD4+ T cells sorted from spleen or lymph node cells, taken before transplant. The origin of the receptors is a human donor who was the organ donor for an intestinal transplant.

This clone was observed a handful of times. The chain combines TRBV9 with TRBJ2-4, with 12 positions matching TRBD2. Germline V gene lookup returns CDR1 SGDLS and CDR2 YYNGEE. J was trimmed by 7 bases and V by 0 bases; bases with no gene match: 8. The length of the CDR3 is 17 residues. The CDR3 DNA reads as TGTGCCAGCAGCGTAGCTCCGCTAGCGGGGGGGCTGAACATTCAGTACTTC. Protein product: CASSVAPLAGGLNIQYF.

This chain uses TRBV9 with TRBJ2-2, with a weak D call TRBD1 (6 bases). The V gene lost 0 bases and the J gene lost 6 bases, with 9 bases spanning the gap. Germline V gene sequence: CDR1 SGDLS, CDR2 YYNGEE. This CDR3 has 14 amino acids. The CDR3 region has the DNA TGTGCCAGCAGCGTAGTACAGGGTTCCGGGGAGCTGTTTTTT. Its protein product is CASSVVQGSGELFF.

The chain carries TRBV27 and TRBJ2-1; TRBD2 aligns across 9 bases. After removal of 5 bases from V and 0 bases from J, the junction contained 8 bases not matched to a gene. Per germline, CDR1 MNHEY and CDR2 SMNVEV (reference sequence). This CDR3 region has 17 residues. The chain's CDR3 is CASSLTAGGSSYNEQFF. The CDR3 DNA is TGTGCCAGCAGTCTAACAGCGGGGGGCTCCTCCTACAATGAGCAGTTCTTC.

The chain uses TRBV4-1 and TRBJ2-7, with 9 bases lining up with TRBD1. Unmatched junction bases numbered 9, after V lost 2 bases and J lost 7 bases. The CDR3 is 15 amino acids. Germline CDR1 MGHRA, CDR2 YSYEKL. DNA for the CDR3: TGCGCCAGCAGCCAAATGGGACAGGGCGATAGAGAGCAGTACTTC. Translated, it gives CASSQMGQGDREQYF.

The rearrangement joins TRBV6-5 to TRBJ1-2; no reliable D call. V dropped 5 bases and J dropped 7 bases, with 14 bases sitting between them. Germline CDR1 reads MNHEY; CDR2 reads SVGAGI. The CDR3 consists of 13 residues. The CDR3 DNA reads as TGTGCCAGCAGTCAGACGGTTAGAGGTGGCTACACCTTC. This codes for CASSQTVRGGYTF.

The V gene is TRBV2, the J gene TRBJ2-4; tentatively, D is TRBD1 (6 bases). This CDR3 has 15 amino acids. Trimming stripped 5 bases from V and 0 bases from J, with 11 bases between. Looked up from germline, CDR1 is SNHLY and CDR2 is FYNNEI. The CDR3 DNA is TGTGCCAGCAGTAACAGGGCCGAAGCCAAAAACATTCAGTACTTC. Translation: CASSNRAEAKNIQYF.

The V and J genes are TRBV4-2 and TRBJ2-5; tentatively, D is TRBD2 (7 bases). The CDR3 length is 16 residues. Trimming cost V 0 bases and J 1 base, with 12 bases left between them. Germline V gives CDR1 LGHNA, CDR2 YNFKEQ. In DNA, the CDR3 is TGTGCCAGCAGCCAAGATAGGGGGGGGCCCCAAGAGACCCAGTACTTC. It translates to CASSQDRGGPQETQYF.

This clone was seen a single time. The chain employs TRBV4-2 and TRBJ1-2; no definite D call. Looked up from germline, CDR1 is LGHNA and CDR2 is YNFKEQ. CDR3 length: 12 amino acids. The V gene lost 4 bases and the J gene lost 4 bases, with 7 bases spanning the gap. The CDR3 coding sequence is TGTGCCAGCAGCCGTGAGGGCTATGGCTACACCTTC. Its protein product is CASSREGYGYTF.

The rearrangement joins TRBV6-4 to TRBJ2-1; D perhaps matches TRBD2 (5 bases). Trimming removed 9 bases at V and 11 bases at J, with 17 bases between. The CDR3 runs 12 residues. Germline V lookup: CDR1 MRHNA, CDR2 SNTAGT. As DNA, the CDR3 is TGTGCCAGTCAACTAGAGGGCGCAAAGCAGTTCTTC. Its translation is CASQLEGAKQFF.

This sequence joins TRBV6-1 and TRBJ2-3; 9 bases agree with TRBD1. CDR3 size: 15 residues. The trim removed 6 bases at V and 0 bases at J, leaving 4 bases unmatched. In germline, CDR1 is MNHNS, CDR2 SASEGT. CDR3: CASRRTGVSTDTQYF. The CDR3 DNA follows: TGTGCCAGCAGAAGGACAGGGGTTAGCACAGATACGCAGTATTTT.

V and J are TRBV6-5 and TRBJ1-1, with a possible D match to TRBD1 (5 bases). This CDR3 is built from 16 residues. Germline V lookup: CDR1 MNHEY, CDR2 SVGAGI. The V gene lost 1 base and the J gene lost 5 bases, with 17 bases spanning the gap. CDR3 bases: TGTGCCAGCAGTTACTTAGGGGCACCCTTCACAACTGAAGCTTTCTTT. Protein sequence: CASSYLGAPFTTEAFF.

CDR3 loop: CASDSFGGRDYNEQFF. The CDR3 DNA sequence: TGTGCCTCGGATTCTTTCGGGGGGAGAGACTACAATGAGCAGTTCTTC. V is TRBV30 and J is TRBJ2-1; TRBD2 matches 7 bases. Per the germline V gene, CDR1 is GTSNPN and CDR2 is SVGIG (reference sequence). This CDR3 comprises 16 residues. V lost 7 bases, J lost 3 bases, and 15 bases stayed unmatched.

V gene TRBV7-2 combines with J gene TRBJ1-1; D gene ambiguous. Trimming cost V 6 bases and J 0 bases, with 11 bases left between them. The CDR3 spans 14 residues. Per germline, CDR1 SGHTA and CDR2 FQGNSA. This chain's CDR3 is CASRLRTMNTEAFF. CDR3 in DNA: TGTGCCAGCAGATTAAGAACAATGAACACTGAAGCTTTCTTT.

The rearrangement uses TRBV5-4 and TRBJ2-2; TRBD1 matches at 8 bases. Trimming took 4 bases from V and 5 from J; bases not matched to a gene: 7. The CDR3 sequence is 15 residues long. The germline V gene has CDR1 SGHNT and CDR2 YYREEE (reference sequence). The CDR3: CASSPWTGNTGELFF. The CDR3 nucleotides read TGTGCCAGCAGCCCATGGACAGGGAATACCGGGGAGCTGTTTTTT.

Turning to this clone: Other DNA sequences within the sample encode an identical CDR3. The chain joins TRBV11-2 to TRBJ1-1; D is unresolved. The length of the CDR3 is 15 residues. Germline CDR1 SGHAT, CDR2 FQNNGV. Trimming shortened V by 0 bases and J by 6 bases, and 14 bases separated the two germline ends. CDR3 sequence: CASSLDPREGAEAFF. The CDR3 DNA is TGTGCCAGCAGCTTAGACCCACGGGAAGGCGCTGAAGCTTTCTTT.

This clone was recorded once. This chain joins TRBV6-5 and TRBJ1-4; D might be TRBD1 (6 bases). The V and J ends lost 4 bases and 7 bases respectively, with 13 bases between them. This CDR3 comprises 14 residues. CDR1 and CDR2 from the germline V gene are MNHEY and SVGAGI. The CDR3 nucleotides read TGTGCCAGCAGTTCGCGGGGGCGCTCTGAAAAACTGTTTTTT. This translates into CASSSRGRSEKLFF.

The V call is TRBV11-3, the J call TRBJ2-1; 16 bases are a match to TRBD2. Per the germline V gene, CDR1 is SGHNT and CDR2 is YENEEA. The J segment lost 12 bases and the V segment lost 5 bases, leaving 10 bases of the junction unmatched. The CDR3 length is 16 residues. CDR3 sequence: CASSLGTSGGAYGQFF. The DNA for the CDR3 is TGTGCCAGCAGCCTTGGGACTAGCGGGGGGGCATATGGGCAGTTCTTC. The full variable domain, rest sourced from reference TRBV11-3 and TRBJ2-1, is EAGVVQSPRYKIIEKKQPVAFWCNPISGHNTLYWYLQNLGQGPELLIRYENEEAVDDSQLPKDRFSAERLKGVDSTLKIQPAELGDSAVYLCASSLGTSGGAYGQFFGPGTRLTVL.

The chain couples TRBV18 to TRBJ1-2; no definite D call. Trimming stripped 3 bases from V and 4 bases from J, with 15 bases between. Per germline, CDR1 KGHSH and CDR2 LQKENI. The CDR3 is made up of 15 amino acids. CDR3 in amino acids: CASSPVGDFSYGYTF. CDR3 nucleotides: TGTGCCAGCTCACCCGTCGGGGATTTCTCCTATGGCTACACCTTC.

CDR3 DNA: TGTGCCAGCTCACCACCCGTGGACAGGGACACCAAGACCCAGTACTTC. Translated: CASSPPVDRDTKTQYF. This chain uses TRBV18 with TRBJ2-5; 8 bases map to TRBD1. Germline V gene lookup returns CDR1 KGHSH and CDR2 LQKENI. The CDR3 consists of 16 residues. Germline trimming cut 0 bases from V and 6 bases from J; bases unmatched to any gene: 9.

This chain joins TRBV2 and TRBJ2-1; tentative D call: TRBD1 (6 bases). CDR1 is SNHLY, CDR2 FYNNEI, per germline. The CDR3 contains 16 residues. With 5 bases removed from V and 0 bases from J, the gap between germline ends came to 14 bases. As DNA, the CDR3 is TGTGCCAGCAGTTCACAGGGCCGCAGCTCCTACAATGAGCAGTTCTTC. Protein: CASSSQGRSSYNEQFF.

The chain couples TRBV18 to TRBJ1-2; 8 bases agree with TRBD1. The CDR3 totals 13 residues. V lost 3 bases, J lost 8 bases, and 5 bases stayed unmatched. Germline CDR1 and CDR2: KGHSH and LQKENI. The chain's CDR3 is CASSPGQGGGYTF. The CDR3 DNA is TGTGCCAGCTCACCTGGACAGGGTGGGGGCTACACCTTC.

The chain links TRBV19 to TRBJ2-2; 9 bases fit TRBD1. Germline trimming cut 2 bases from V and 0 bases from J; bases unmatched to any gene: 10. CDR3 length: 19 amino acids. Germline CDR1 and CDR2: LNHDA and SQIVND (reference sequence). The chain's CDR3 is CASSIKNRDRAPNTGELFF. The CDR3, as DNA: TGTGCCAGTAGTATAAAAAATAGGGACAGGGCACCGAACACCGGGGAGCTGTTTTTT.

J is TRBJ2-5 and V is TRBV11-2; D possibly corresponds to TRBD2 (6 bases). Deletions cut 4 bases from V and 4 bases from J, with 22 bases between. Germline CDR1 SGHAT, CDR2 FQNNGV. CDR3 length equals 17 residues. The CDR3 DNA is TGTGCCAGCAGCTCTCGATCACTAGCACGGGCGCGAGAGACCCAGTACTTC. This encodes CASSSRSLARARETQYF.

This chain's CDR3 is CASSSGTGSYNEQFF. CDR3 nucleotide sequence: TGTGCCAGCAGCTCCGGGACAGGGTCCTACAATGAGCAGTTCTTC. The rearrangement joins TRBV5-6 to TRBJ2-1; TRBD1 aligns across 9 bases. The CDR3 is 15 amino acids. V trimming: 3 bases; J trimming: 1 base; junction bases outside the gene matches: 2. Looked up from germline, CDR1 is SGHDT and CDR2 is YYEEEE. Full variable domain (missing parts from reference TRBV5-6 and TRBJ2-1): DAGVTQSPTHLIKTRGQQVTLRCSPKSGHDTVSWYQQALGQGPQFIFQYYEEEERQRGNFPDRFSGHQFPNYSSELNVNALLLGDSALYLCASSSGTGSYNEQFFGPGTRLTVL.

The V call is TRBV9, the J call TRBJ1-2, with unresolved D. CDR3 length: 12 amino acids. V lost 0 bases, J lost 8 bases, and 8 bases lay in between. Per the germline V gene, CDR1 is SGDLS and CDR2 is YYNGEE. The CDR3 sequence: CASSVGAGGYTF. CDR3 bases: TGTGCCAGCAGCGTAGGAGCGGGCGGCTACACCTTC.

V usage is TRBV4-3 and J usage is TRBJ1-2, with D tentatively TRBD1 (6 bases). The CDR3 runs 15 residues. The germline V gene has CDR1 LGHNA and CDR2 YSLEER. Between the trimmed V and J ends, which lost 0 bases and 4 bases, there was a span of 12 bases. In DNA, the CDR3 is TGCGCCAGCAGCCAAGAAGGGGGTTCAAGCTATGGCTACACCTTC. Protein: CASSQEGGSSYGYTF.

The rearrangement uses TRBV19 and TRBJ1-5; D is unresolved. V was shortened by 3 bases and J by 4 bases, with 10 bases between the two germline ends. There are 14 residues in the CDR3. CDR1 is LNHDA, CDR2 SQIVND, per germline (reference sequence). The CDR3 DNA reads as TGTGCCAGTAGTATTGGGCAGCCTAATCAGCCCCAGCATTTT. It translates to CASSIGQPNQPQHF.